The clone carrying this T cell receptor (beta chain) was seen a few times. The sample is drawn from a study of T-cell reconstitution after alpha-beta-depleted transplantation in children. Researchers prepared the TCRbeta library using unique molecular identifiers, the study reports. TCRdb recomputed calls from the PCR reads with MiXCR, one row per CDR3 protein. The sample records about 230,000 distinct CDR3 sequences, around 9.6% being singletons. Specimen: PBMCs from the stem cell graft donor, collected from the stem cell graft. The TCR originated in a human donor who donated a stem cell graft to a child with acute lymphoblastic leukemia.

CDR3 nucleotides: TGTGCCAGCAGAGGACAGGGAGTAAACACCATATATTTT. Translation: CASRGQGVNTIYF. The rearrangement joins TRBV12-3 or TRBV12-4 to TRBJ1-3; 8 bases are shared with TRBD1. Losses at the gene ends were 6 bases for V and 6 bases for J; bases not matched to a gene: 4. The CDR3 covers 13 residues.